These 27 T cell receptor beta chains came from one sample sequenced in a study of T cell responses to AZD1222 COVID-19 vaccine. The protocol was immunoSEQ multiplex PCR, while the TCRdb copy is restricted to in-frame clones and leaves out a portion. In the table there are 85,000 to 100,000 clones, roughly 80% of which are singletons. Specimen: peripheral blood, collected on day 0 of AZD1222 vaccination. The receptors were sampled from an adult in good health.

The CDR3 here is CASSSDRVRTGELFF. The CDR3 coding sequence is TGTGCCAGCAGCTCGGACAGGGTGAGGACCGGGGAGCTGTTTTTT. The chain is built from TRBV3-1 (or the pseudogene TRBV3-2) and TRBJ2-2, with TRBD1 matching over 8 bases. The CDR3 totals 15 residues. The V segment lost 5 bases and the J segment 5 bases; nucleotides outside the gene matches: 7. Germline V CDR1 and CDR2: LGHDT, YNNKEL (reference sequence).

The chain recombines TRBV29-1 with TRBJ1-1; D uncertain. The CDR3 is 14 amino acids. Germline values: CDR1 SQVTM, CDR2 ANQGSEA. V gave up 1 base and J gave up 1 base, with 10 bases separating them. CDR3 in amino acids: CSVEVIEGNTEAFF. The CDR3 nucleotides are TGCAGCGTTGAAGTCATCGAGGGGAACACTGAAGCTTTCTTT.

This clone has a single count. This chain connects TRBV4-1 to TRBJ1-5, with D unresolved. This CDR3 spans 15 amino acids. Germline assignment: CDR1 MGHRA and CDR2 YSYEKL. With 5 bases removed from V and 4 bases from J, the gap between germline ends came to 15 bases. The CDR3 bases are TGCGCCAGCAGCTTGGTGGGCACTTGGAATCAGCCCCAGCATTTT. As protein: CASSLVGTWNQPQHF.

The V gene is TRBV28, the J gene TRBJ2-7; 8 bases map to TRBD2. The V gene's germline CDR1 is MDHEN and CDR2 SYDVKM. The V segment lost 8 bases and the J segment 1 base; nucleotides outside the gene matches: 7. The length of the CDR3 is 14 residues. This CDR3 is CASVGGTRSYEQYF. CDR3 DNA sequence: TGTGCCAGCGTTGGGGGGACTAGATCCTACGAGCAGTACTTC.

The J gene is TRBJ1-6, the V gene TRBV27; D uncertain. V lost 6 bases and J 1 base, leaving 4 bases between the germline ends. The CDR3 spans 13 residues. Per the germline V gene, CDR1 is MNHEY and CDR2 is SMNVEV (reference sequence). The CDR3 protein is CASSRSYNSPLHF. CDR3 DNA: TGTGCCAGCAGCAGATCCTATAATTCACCCCTCCACTTT.

This rearrangement joins TRBV7-9 to TRBJ2-1, with D hard to call. V was pared by 0 bases and J by 6 bases, with 9 bases between. CDR1 is SEHNR and CDR2 is FQNEAQ in the germline V gene (reference sequence). CDR3 length: 14 amino acids. CDR3 amino acids: CASSLARTSNEQFF. The CDR3 DNA is TGTGCCAGCAGCTTAGCTCGGACCAGCAATGAGCAGTTCTTC.

The rearrangement uses TRBV13 and TRBJ2-3, with 13 positions matching TRBD2. Germline V gene sequence: CDR1 PRHDT, CDR2 FYEKMQ (reference sequence). V trimming: 3 bases; J trimming: 7 bases; junction bases outside the gene matches: 10. The CDR3 covers 17 residues. The CDR3 is CASSFYRLAGGVNTQYF. DNA for the CDR3: TGTGCCAGCAGCTTCTATCGACTAGCGGGAGGTGTGAATACGCAGTATTTT. The entire variable domain, with the rest obtained from reference TRBV13 and TRBJ2-3, is as follows: AAGVIQSPRHLIKEKRETATLKCYPIPRHDTVYWYQQGPGQDPQFLISFYEKMQSDKGSIPDRFSAQQFSDYHSELNMSSLELGDSALYFCASSFYRLAGGVNTQYFGPGTRLTVL.

The gene calls are TRBV6-5 and TRBJ2-5; 8 bases fit TRBD1. V shed 0 bases, J shed 5 bases, and the junction held 5 bases outside the gene matches. CDR1 MNHEY and CDR2 SVGAGI come from the germline V gene. This CDR3 has 15 amino acids. The CDR3 reads CASSYSGQGRETQYF. The CDR3 coding sequence is TGTGCCAGCAGTTACTCAGGACAGGGTAGGGAGACCCAGTACTTC.

This clone was observed once. The chain links TRBV7-8 to TRBJ2-3, with D perhaps TRBD1 or TRBD2 (5 bases each). The CDR3 loop spans 16 amino acids. Trimming shortened V by 2 bases and J by 0 bases, and 12 bases separated the two germline ends. In germline, CDR1 is SGHVS, CDR2 FQNEAQ. In DNA, the CDR3 is TGTGCCAGCAGCTTAAGTGGGACCACTAGCACAGATACGCAGTATTTT. Its translation: CASSLSGTTSTDTQYF.

The chain has TRBV18 and TRBJ2-7; 10 bases fit TRBD1. V lost 3 bases and J lost 1; bases outside the gene matches: 6. CDR3 size: 16 residues. The germline CDR1 and CDR2 sequences are KGHSH and LQKENI. CDR3 sequence reads: CASSPLGQGVSYEQYF. The DNA for the CDR3 is TGTGCCAGCTCACCCCTAGGACAGGGGGTATCCTACGAGCAGTACTTC.

Comments on this clone: A read error may produce the germline difference seen at one junction end. V and J are TRBV30 and TRBJ1-2; 7 bases line up with TRBD1. CDR1 and CDR2 (germline): GTSNPN, SVGIG (reference sequence). The CDR3 is 12 amino acids. CDR3 in amino acids: CAWSLQGDRFSF. CDR3 DNA sequence: TGTGCCTGGAGTCTTCAAGGGGACAGATTCTCCTTC. The variable domain in full, completed from reference TRBV30 and TRBJ1-2, reads SQTIHQWPATLVQPVGSPLSLECTVEGTSNPNLYWYRQAAGRGLQLLFYSVGIGQISSEVPQNLSASRPQDRQFILSSKKLLLSDSGFYLCAWSLQGDRFSFGSGTRLTVV.

This chain links TRBV5-8 with TRBJ2-1; the match to TRBD2 covers 10 bases. The CDR3 is 17 amino acids. The J segment lost 3 bases and the V segment lost 4 bases, leaving 10 bases of the junction unmatched. Germline V gene data show CDR1 as SGHTS and CDR2 as YDEGEE. DNA of the CDR3: TGTGCCAGCAGCCGGGGCCTAGCGGGAGATGTCTACAATGAGCAGTTCTTC. Its protein is CASSRGLAGDVYNEQFF.

V gene TRBV5-8 combines with J gene TRBJ1-5, with a tentative D call TRBD1 (6 bases). Looked up from germline, CDR1 is SGHTS and CDR2 is YDEGEE. This CDR3 is 14 amino acids long. V shed 5 bases and J shed 3 bases, with 12 bases lying between them. The CDR3 bases are TGTGCCAGCAGTCTGACAGGTAACAATCAGCCCCAGCATTTT. This codes for CASSLTGNNQPQHF.

The chain combines TRBV5-1 with TRBJ2-5; 11 bases are a match to TRBD1. This CDR3 region has 15 residues. Germline loops: CDR1 SGHRS, CDR2 YFSETQ. The trim removed 0 bases at V and 3 bases at J, leaving 1 base unmatched. The CDR3 protein is CASSLVGQGEETQYF. The DNA for the CDR3 is TGCGCCAGCAGCTTGGTGGGACAGGGGGAAGAGACCCAGTACTTC.

This chain joins TRBV7-9 and TRBJ2-1; 8 nucleotides agree with TRBD2. CDR1 and CDR2 from the germline V gene are SEHNR and FQNEAQ (reference sequence). The CDR3 loop spans 16 amino acids. V shed 5 bases, J shed 1 base, and the junction held 7 bases outside the gene matches. The CDR3: CASSPSGSRSYNEQFF. CDR3 bases: TGTGCCAGCAGCCCGAGCGGGAGCCGGTCCTACAATGAGCAGTTCTTC.

This clone has more than one count but fewer than ten. The chain uses TRBV19 and TRBJ2-7; D gene ambiguous. Trimming removed 3 bases from V and 5 bases from J, with 14 bases in between. The V gene's germline CDR1 is LNHDA and CDR2 SQIVND (reference sequence). The CDR3 covers 14 residues. CDR3: CASSIGRLDDEQYF. The CDR3 nucleotides read TGTGCCAGTAGTATCGGACGTCTCGACGACGAGCAGTACTTC.

This clone has only a few counts. This chain uses TRBV11-3 with TRBJ1-2, with a possible D match to TRBD1 (6 bases). V was clipped by 3 bases and J by 4 bases, with 9 bases between them. Germline V gene lookup returns CDR1 SGHNT and CDR2 YENEEA. The CDR3 covers 13 residues. The CDR3 here is CASSFRGGYGYTF. Here the CDR3 DNA reads TGTGCCAGCAGCTTCAGGGGTGGCTATGGCTACACCTTC.

This clone was counted ten times or more. The chain employs TRBV5-8 and TRBJ2-2, with D possibly matching TRBD2 (6 bases). Germline V gives CDR1 SGHTS, CDR2 YDEGEE. The CDR3 sequence is 14 residues long. Trimming took off 5 bases at V and 7 bases at J, with 15 bases between the two ends. The CDR3 nucleotides read TGTGCCAGCAGGCCGAGGCGGGAAGGCGGGGAGCTGTTTTTT. It codes for CASRPRREGGELFF. Based on the CDR3 plus reference TRBV5-8 and TRBJ2-2, the full variable domain is EAGVTQSPTHLIKTRGQQATLRCSPISGHTSVYWYQQALGLGLQFLLWYDEGEERNRGNFPPRFSGRQFPNYSSELNVNALELEDSALYLCASRPRREGGELFFGEGSRLTVL.

V gene TRBV29-1 combines with J gene TRBJ1-4, with 7 bases matching TRBD1. CDR1 SQVTM and CDR2 ANQGSEA come from the germline V gene. J gave up 8 bases and V 4 bases, and 10 bases lay outside the gene matches. The CDR3 runs 14 residues. The CDR3 reads CSVAPRGVGEKLFF. CDR3 DNA sequence: TGCAGCGTTGCACCCAGGGGGGTCGGCGAAAAACTGTTTTTT.

The chain combines TRBV7-9 with TRBJ1-5; tentative D call: TRBD1 (5 bases). This CDR3 contains 15 residues. Germline V gene lookup returns CDR1 SEHNR and CDR2 FQNEAQ (reference sequence). V was clipped by 1 base and J by 5 bases, with 12 bases between them. CDR3 loop: CASSLGAGLDQPQHF. The CDR3 DNA reads as TGTGCCAGCAGCTTAGGTGCGGGACTGGATCAGCCCCAGCATTTT.

The chain combines TRBV15 with TRBJ1-4; TRBD1 aligns across 7 bases. Trimming removed 3 bases from V and 7 bases from J; junction bases left unmatched: 8. The germline CDR1 and CDR2 sequences are LNHNV and YYDKDF (reference sequence). CDR3 size: 15 residues. The CDR3 DNA reads as TGTGCCACCAGCAGCCAGGGGGTATTCCTTGAAAAACTGTTTTTT. This gives the protein CATSSQGVFLEKLFF.

This chain connects TRBV11-2 to TRBJ2-7; possibly TRBD1 for D (5 bases). V lost 3 bases to trimming and J lost 2 bases, with 11 bases between them. There are 14 residues in the CDR3. The germline gives CDR1 SGHAT, CDR2 FQNNGV. CDR3 amino acids: CASSLVPGTYEQYF. The CDR3 coding sequence is TGTGCCAGCAGCTTGGTGCCAGGGACCTACGAGCAGTACTTC.

CDR3 DNA: TGTGCCAGCAGCCAGCTTCCCGGGACAGGGAACACTGAAGCTTTCTTT. Translation: CASSQLPGTGNTEAFF. The chain recombines TRBV6-2 or TRBV6-3 with TRBJ1-1; 8 bases match TRBD1. The CDR3 has 16 residues. The V gene's germline CDR1 is MNHEY and CDR2 SVGEGT. With V trimmed by 6 bases and J by 1 base, 10 bases remained unmatched.

Turning to this clone: Germline and junction disagree at one end, which may indicate a read error. The V call is TRBV30, the J call TRBJ1-1, with D possibly matching TRBD1 (5 bases). Germline CDR1 reads GTSNPN; CDR2 reads SVGIG (reference sequence). This CDR3 contains 12 residues. In nucleotides, the CDR3 is TGTGCCTGGAGCACTCTCGATAGGGGCTTCTCTTTT. Translated, it gives CAWSTLDRGFSF.

This chain links TRBV11-2 with TRBJ1-2; weak D call: TRBD1 (6 bases). This CDR3 has 14 residues. Germline V gene sequence: CDR1 SGHAT, CDR2 FQNNGV. Trimming left V 4 bases short and J 3 bases short, with 12 bases between. CDR3 nucleotides: TGTGCCAGCAGCTGGGGTCCAGGGGACTATGGCTACACCTTC. It codes for CASSWGPGDYGYTF.

This clone has a handful of counts. V is TRBV3-1 (or the pseudogene TRBV3-2) and J is TRBJ2-1; the match to TRBD2 covers 11 bases. The V segment lost 1 base and the J segment 5 bases; nucleotides outside the gene matches: 4. Germline CDR1 reads LGHDT; CDR2 reads YNNKEL (reference sequence). The CDR3 is 16 residues long. DNA of the CDR3: TGTGCCAGCAGCCAAGTAGCGGGAGGGTACAACAATGAGCAGTTCTTC. This translates into CASSQVAGGYNNEQFF.

This clone occurred a few times. V gene TRBV6-4 combines with J gene TRBJ2-1; 12 nucleotides agree with TRBD2. The germline CDR1 and CDR2 sequences are MRHNA and SNTAGT. The CDR3 is made up of 15 amino acids. J lost 6 bases, V lost 0 bases, and 0 bases had no gene match. The CDR3 sequence is CASSDSTSGSNEQFF. The CDR3 DNA follows: TGTGCCAGCAGTGACTCGACTAGCGGGAGCAATGAGCAGTTCTTC.